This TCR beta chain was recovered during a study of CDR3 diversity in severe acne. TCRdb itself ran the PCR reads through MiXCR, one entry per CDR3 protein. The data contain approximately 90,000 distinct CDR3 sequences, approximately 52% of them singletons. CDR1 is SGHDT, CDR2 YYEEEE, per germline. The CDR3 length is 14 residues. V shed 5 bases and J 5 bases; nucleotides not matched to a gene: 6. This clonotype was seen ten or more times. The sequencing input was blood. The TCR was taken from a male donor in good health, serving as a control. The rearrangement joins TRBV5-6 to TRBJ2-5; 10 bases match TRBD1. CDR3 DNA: TGTGCCAGCAGTTTGACAGGGGGCAGGGAGACCCAGTACTTC. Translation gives CASSLTGGRETQYF.